The 3 T cell receptor beta chains below all came from one sample that was sequenced in a study of graft-versus-host responses after intestinal transplantation. Their antigens remain unidentified. Using immunoSEQ multiplex PCR, the repertoire was profiled, and TCRdb retains in-frame clones only, with some absent. The sample has tens of thousands of clones, roughly 83% seen once. Here the sequenced sample was unstimulated CD8+ T cells sorted from spleen or lymph node cells, taken before intestinal transplant. The origin of the receptors is a human donor who received an intestinal transplant.

This chain connects TRBV19 to TRBJ1-2; D ambiguous. This CDR3 is built from 17 residues. Trimming shortened V by 0 bases and J by 1 base, and 15 bases separated the two germline ends. The V gene's germline CDR1 is LNHDA and CDR2 SQIVND (reference sequence). CDR3 sequence: CASSIDFGLDYNYGYTF. The CDR3 DNA reads as TGTGCCAGTAGTATAGACTTCGGGTTGGACTATAACTATGGCTACACCTTC.

The rearrangement joins TRBV5-1 to TRBJ1-1, with a tentative D call TRBD1 (6 bases). CDR1 SGHRS and CDR2 YFSETQ come from the germline V gene. V was cut by 0 bases and J by 0 bases, with 12 bases left in between. This CDR3 region has 16 residues. The CDR3 bases are TGCGCCAGCAGCTTGGAGGGGGAGACACTGAACACTGAAGCTTTCTTT. Translating gives CASSLEGETLNTEAFF.

This clone appeared once. This chain connects TRBV5-1 to TRBJ2-7, with 9 bases identical to TRBD1. The germline V gene has CDR1 SGHRS and CDR2 YFSETQ. CDR3 size: 14 residues. With 4 bases clipped from V and 2 bases from J, the junction kept 4 bases outside the gene matches. CDR3 sequence (DNA): TGCGCCAGCAGCCTCGGGACAGGGCCCTACGAGCAGTACTTC. Its translation is CASSLGTGPYEQYF.